This TCR beta chain emerged from a study of OX40 agonist ivuxolimab in advanced cancers. Study in general: Patients enrolled in dose escalation were diagnosed with hepatocellular carcinoma, melanoma, renal cell or head and neck cancer.

Data came from immunoSEQ multiplex PCR; TCRdb stores just in-frame clones and leaves some out. The sample includes around 48,000 clones, 70% to 85% seen only once; the top ten take 1.1%. This clone was seen a few times. V trimming: 6 bases; J trimming: 5 bases; junction bases outside the gene matches: 9. This CDR3 comprises 15 residues. The V gene's germline CDR1 is SEHNR and CDR2 FQNEAQ (reference sequence). The V and J genes are TRBV7-9 and TRBJ2-5; TRBD2 aligns across 10 bases. This TCR was recovered from an adult with an advanced solid tumor such as melanoma, head and neck, liver or kidney cancer. The material sequenced was CD4+ or CD8+ T cells sorted from blood, taken in a trial of the OX40 agonist ivuxolimab. The CDR3 DNA sequence: TGTGCCAGCAGACCAAGCGGGAGGGCCCTGGAGACCCAGTACTTC. This translates into CASRPSGRALETQYF.